Presented here are 24 T cell receptor beta chains from one specimen sequenced in a study of blood T cell repertoires in COVID-19. The repertoire was sequenced with immunoSEQ multiplex PCR; TCRdb's copy has only in-frame clones and lacks some. The profile shows 100,000 to 150,000 clones, roughly 84% of them singletons. Sequencing was done on a sample of peripheral blood. These receptors were obtained from a man in his sixties with acute or convalescent COVID-19.

CDR3 residues: CASSFGTSGGPDNEQFF. In DNA form, the CDR3 reads TGCGCCAGCAGCTTCGGGACTAGCGGGGGTCCCGACAATGAGCAGTTCTTC. This chain uses TRBV5-1 with TRBJ2-1, with 14 bases matching TRBD2. CDR1 is SGHRS and CDR2 is YFSETQ in the germline V gene. The CDR3 has 17 residues. Trimming cost V 2 bases and J 5 bases; bases outside gene matches: 6.

The gene calls are TRBV5-1 and TRBJ2-2; tentative D call: TRBD1 (5 bases). CDR1 and CDR2 (germline): SGHRS, YFSETQ. The CDR3 consists of 15 residues. Trimming removed 0 bases from V and 7 bases from J, with 13 bases in between. DNA of the CDR3: TGCGCCAGCAGCTTGGTTTCAGGGAAAGGCGGGGAGCTGTTTTTT. Translating it yields CASSLVSGKGGELFF.

CDR3 sequence: CASSTGGSDQPQHF. The CDR3, as DNA: TGTGCCAGCTCGACAGGGGGCTCTGATCAGCCCCAGCATTTT. The chain is built from TRBV18 and TRBJ1-5, with 10 bases that match TRBD1. V lost 6 bases and J lost 5; bases outside the gene matches: 4. The CDR3 is 14 amino acids. Germline V CDR1 and CDR2: KGHSH, LQKENI.

This clone was counted a single time. The rearrangement links TRBV12-5 to TRBJ2-2; D is perhaps TRBD1 (6 bases). The ends were cut back, 4 bases at V and 6 bases at J, with 15 bases in the middle. The CDR3 contains 15 residues. Germline V gene data show CDR1 as LGHNT and CDR2 as FRNRAP. The CDR3 loop reads CASGWQGIGAGELFF. CDR3 nucleotides: TGTGCTAGTGGTTGGCAGGGGATCGGAGCCGGGGAGCTGTTTTTT. The variable domain in full, completed from reference TRBV12-5 and TRBJ2-2, reads DARVTQTPRHKVTEMGQEVTMRCQPILGHNTVFWYRQTMMQGLELLAYFRNRAPLDDSGMPKDRFSAEMPDATLATLKIQPSEPRDSAVYFCASGWQGIGAGELFFGEGSRLTVL.

The chain is built from TRBV7-9 and TRBJ2-7, with 7 nucleotides matching TRBD1. Looked up from germline, CDR1 is SEHNR and CDR2 is FQNEAQ (reference sequence). Trimming at V came to 3 bases and at J to 7 bases, leaving 6 bases not matched to a gene. The CDR3 covers 13 residues. The CDR3 nucleotides are TGTGCCAGCAGCTTTAGACAGGGTAATGAGCAGTACTTC. Encoded protein: CASSFRQGNEQYF. Full variable domain (remainder filled in from reference TRBV7-9 and TRBJ2-7): DTGVSQNPRHKITKRGQNVTFRCDPISEHNRLYWYRQTLGQGPEFLTYFQNEAQLEKSRLLSDRFSAERPKGSFSTLEIQRTEQGDSAMYLCASSFRQGNEQYFGPGTRLTVT.

In nucleotides, the CDR3 is TGTGCCACCCGTGGGTCAGGCCAAAACTATGGCTACACCTTC. Its protein product is CATRGSGQNYGYTF. This sequence joins TRBV15 and TRBJ1-2; unclear D gene. Trimming took 8 bases from V and 2 from J, leaving 15 bases between them. The CDR3 sequence is 14 residues long. The germline V gene has CDR1 LNHNV and CDR2 YYDKDF (reference sequence).

In this sample, this clone turned up once. The chain uses TRBV21-1 and TRBJ2-7; the table's D call, TRBD1, was not checked against the DNA. TRBV21-1 is described as a pseudogene. The CDR3 runs to 14 residues. This CDR3 is CASKPGQGAYEQYF. The CDR3 region has the DNA TGTGCCAGCAAACCGGGACAGGGGGCTTACGAGCAGTACTTC.

The chain has TRBV24-1 and TRBJ2-5; TRBD1 might be the D (6 bases). The CDR3 sequence is 16 residues long. Germline V CDR1 and CDR2: KGHDR, SFDVKD. Trimming cost V 4 bases and J 2 bases, with 16 bases left between them. In DNA form, the CDR3 reads TGTGCCACCAGTGACCAGACAGGACCTCTTCAAGAGACCCAGTACTTC. This gives the protein CATSDQTGPLQETQYF.

The CDR3: CSVPGTGPYGYTF. The CDR3 DNA reads TGCAGCGTCCCGGGGACAGGCCCCTATGGCTACACCTTC. This chain links TRBV29-1 with TRBJ1-2; 8 nucleotides agree with TRBD1. Unmatched junction bases numbered 7, after V lost 6 bases and J lost 4 bases. The CDR3 runs to 13 residues. Germline V gene sequence: CDR1 SQVTM, CDR2 ANQGSEA.

V usage is TRBV7-2 and J usage is TRBJ2-7, with TRBD1 identical over 12 bases. V lost 2 bases to trimming and J lost 5 bases; unmatched junction nucleotides: 7. Germline loops: CDR1 SGHTA, CDR2 FQGNSA. There are 16 residues in the CDR3. CDR3 loop: CASSLRLGQGAHEQYF. Written as DNA, the CDR3 is TGTGCCAGCAGCTTACGCCTGGGACAGGGGGCCCACGAGCAGTACTTC.

CDR3 coding DNA: TGTGCCAGCAGCATACGCCTATTGGGGGGGATGAACACTGAAGCTTTCTTT. This translates into CASSIRLLGGMNTEAFF. The chain is built from TRBV28 and TRBJ1-1, with D tentatively TRBD1 (5 bases). V lost 6 bases and J 0 bases, leaving 20 bases between the germline ends. This CDR3 has 17 residues. CDR1 is MDHEN and CDR2 is SYDVKM in the germline V gene.

The chain is built from TRBV5-1 and TRBJ1-1; perhaps TRBD1 as D (6 bases). CDR3 length equals 17 residues. Germline lookup yields CDR1 SGHRS and CDR2 YFSETQ. The V end was cut by 2 bases, the J end by 0 bases, with 17 bases between. The CDR3 DNA is TGCGCCAGCAGCTTCTCTATCGGACAGACCATGAACACTGAAGCTTTCTTT. This sequence encodes CASSFSIGQTMNTEAFF.

The J gene is TRBJ1-1, the V gene TRBV30; a weak D match, TRBD1 (5 bases). CDR3 length: 12 residues. V was shortened by 4 bases and J by 11 bases, with 17 bases between the two germline ends. Germline V lookup: CDR1 GTSNPN, CDR2 SVGIG (reference sequence). CDR3 DNA: TGTGCCTGGAATCATGAAACATCAGGGGCTTTCTTT. As protein: CAWNHETSGAFF.

The rearrangement links TRBV11-2 to TRBJ1-1; maybe TRBD1 (5 bases). The V end was cut by 7 bases, the J end by 1 base, with 10 bases between. The germline V gene has CDR1 SGHAT and CDR2 FQNNGV. There are 13 residues in the CDR3. CDR3 DNA: TGTGCCAGCACCCCGACAGCGAACACTGAAGCTTTCTTT. This codes for CASTPTANTEAFF. Based on the CDR3 plus reference TRBV11-2 and TRBJ1-1, the full variable domain is EAGVAQSPRYKIIEKRQSVAFWCNPISGHATLYWYQQILGQGPKLLIQFQNNGVVDDSQLPKDRFSAERLKGVDSTLKIQPAKLEDSAVYLCASTPTANTEAFFGQGTRLTVV.

The chain couples TRBV5-1 to TRBJ1-4; possible D gene TRBD1, 6 bases. The CDR3 consists of 15 residues. Germline V gene sequence: CDR1 SGHRS, CDR2 YFSETQ. The V and J ends lost 0 bases and 4 bases respectively, with 10 bases between them. The CDR3 here is CASSLAGRGNEKLFF. Here the CDR3 DNA reads TGCGCCAGCAGCTTGGCCGGCAGGGGTAATGAAAAACTGTTTTTT.

The V gene is TRBV5-1, the J gene TRBJ2-5; D is undetermined. CDR3 size: 16 residues. Germline V gene data show CDR1 as SGHRS and CDR2 as YFSETQ. The V end lost 3 bases, the J end lost 1 base, and 16 bases lay between the germline ends. This CDR3 reads CASSSTAIGPQETQYF. CDR3 coding DNA: TGCGCCAGCAGCTCAACGGCTATTGGGCCCCAAGAGACCCAGTACTTC.

The chain couples TRBV29-1 to TRBJ2-3; 15 positions match TRBD2. Germline assignment: CDR1 SQVTM and CDR2 ANQGSEA. CDR3 size: 16 residues. V shed 7 bases and J 2 bases; nucleotides not matched to a gene: 7. The CDR3 nucleotides are TGCAGCGACATTAGGACTAGCGGGGGGGTCACAGATACGCAGTATTTT. The encoded protein is CSDIRTSGGVTDTQYF.

This chain uses TRBV19 with TRBJ1-3; D is possibly TRBD1 (5 bases). The V gene lost 5 bases and the J gene lost 3 bases, with 11 bases spanning the gap. The CDR3 runs 14 residues. Looked up from germline, CDR1 is LNHDA and CDR2 is SQIVND (reference sequence). CDR3 amino acids: CASSLWGDGNTIYF. CDR3 bases: TGTGCCAGTAGTCTGTGGGGGGATGGAAACACCATATATTTT. Together with reference TRBV19 and TRBJ1-3, the CDR3 gives the full variable domain: DGGITQSPKYLFRKEGQNVTLSCEQNLNHDAMYWYRQDPGQGLRLIYYSQIVNDFQKGDIAEGYSVSREKKESFPLTVTSAQKNPTAFYLCASSLWGDGNTIYFGEGSWLTVV.

The gene calls are TRBV6-1 and TRBJ1-1; 9 nucleotides align to TRBD1. V shed 3 bases and J 3 bases; nucleotides not matched to a gene: 5. The CDR3 runs 15 residues. CDR1 MNHNS and CDR2 SASEGT come from the germline V gene. The CDR3, as DNA: TGTGCCAGCAGTGAGGGACAGGGAATGTACACTGAAGCTTTCTTT. Translating gives CASSEGQGMYTEAFF.

For this clone: One junction end disagrees with the germline gene, perhaps due to a read error. The chain couples TRBV19 to TRBJ1-5, with D unresolved. From germline, CDR1 is LNHDA and CDR2 SQIVND (reference sequence). The CDR3 length is 14 residues. The CDR3 sequence is CASSIVSGKQPQHF. DNA of the CDR3: TGTGCCAGTAGTATAGTGTCAGGCAAACAGCCCCAGCATTTT. Using reference TRBV19 and TRBJ1-5 for the parts outside the CDR3, the full variable domain is DGGITQSPKYLFRKEGQNVTLSCEQNLNHDAMYWYRQDPGQGLRLIYYSQIVNDFQKGDIAEGYSVSREKKESFPLTVTSAQKNPTAFYLCASSIVSGKQPQHFGDGTRLSIL.

The rearrangement links TRBV20-1 to TRBJ1-1, with D maybe TRBD1 (6 bases). With 5 bases removed from V and 7 bases from J, the gap between germline ends came to 11 bases. Germline V gene sequence: CDR1 DFQATT, CDR2 SNEGSKA (reference sequence). This CDR3 region has 11 residues. The CDR3 DNA sequence: TGCAGTGCTCCAGACAGGTTTGAAGCTTTCTTT. It specifies CSAPDRFEAFF.

The chain recombines TRBV3-1 (or the pseudogene TRBV3-2) with TRBJ2-5, with TRBD1 matching 7 bases. Germline CDR1 LGHDT, CDR2 YNNKEL (reference sequence). After removal of 3 bases from V and 5 bases from J, the junction contained 6 bases not matched to a gene. This CDR3 comprises 14 residues. CDR3 DNA: TGTGCCAGCAGCCACCGGACAGGTCTTGAGACCCAGTACTTC. Translation gives CASSHRTGLETQYF.

V usage is TRBV28 and J usage is TRBJ1-1, with D possibly TRBD1 on 5 matching bases. Trimming stripped 4 bases from V and 5 bases from J, with 11 bases between. Germline V gene sequence: CDR1 MDHEN, CDR2 SYDVKM. The CDR3 contains 13 residues. CDR3 DNA: TGTGCCAGCAGTTACGGGCGGGGGACTGAAGCTTTCTTT. It codes for CASSYGRGTEAFF.

The rearrangement links TRBV24-1 to TRBJ2-3; D gene unclear. Trimming cost V 3 bases and J 0 bases, with 15 bases left between them. Germline V gene data show CDR1 as KGHDR and CDR2 as SFDVKD. This CDR3 has 17 residues. Here the CDR3 DNA reads TGTGCCACCAGTGATCCCCGCCCGACATCTAGCACAGATACGCAGTATTTT. This codes for CATSDPRPTSSTDTQYF.